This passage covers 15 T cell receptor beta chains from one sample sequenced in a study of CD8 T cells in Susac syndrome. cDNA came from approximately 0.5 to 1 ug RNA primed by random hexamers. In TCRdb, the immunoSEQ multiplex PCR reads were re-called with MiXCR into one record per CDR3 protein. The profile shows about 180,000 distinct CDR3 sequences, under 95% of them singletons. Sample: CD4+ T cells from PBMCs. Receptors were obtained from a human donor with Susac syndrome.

CDR3 sequence reads: CSADTLGGGNEETQYF. CDR3 in DNA: TGCAGTGCTGACACCCTTGGGGGGGGTAACGAGGAGACCCAGTACTTC. The chain employs TRBV20-1 and TRBJ2-5, with 7 bases that match TRBD2. CDR1 is DFQATT and CDR2 is SNEGSKA in the germline V gene (reference sequence). V was clipped by 5 bases and J by 5 bases; unmatched bases: 17. The CDR3 loop spans 16 amino acids.

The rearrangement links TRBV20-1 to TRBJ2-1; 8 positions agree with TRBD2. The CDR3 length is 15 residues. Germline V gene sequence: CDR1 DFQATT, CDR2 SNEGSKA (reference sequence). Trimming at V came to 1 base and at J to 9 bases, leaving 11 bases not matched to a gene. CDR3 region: CSARGPAGEAGEQFF. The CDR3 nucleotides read TGCAGTGCTAGAGGCCCAGCGGGGGAGGCCGGTGAGCAGTTCTTC.

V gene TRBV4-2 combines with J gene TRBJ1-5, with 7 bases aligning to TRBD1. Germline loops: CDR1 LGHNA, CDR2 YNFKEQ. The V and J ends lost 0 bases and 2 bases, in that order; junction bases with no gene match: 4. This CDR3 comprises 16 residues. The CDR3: CASSQDRQGGNQPQHF. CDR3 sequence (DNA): TGTGCCAGCAGCCAAGACAGACAGGGAGGCAATCAGCCCCAGCATTTT.

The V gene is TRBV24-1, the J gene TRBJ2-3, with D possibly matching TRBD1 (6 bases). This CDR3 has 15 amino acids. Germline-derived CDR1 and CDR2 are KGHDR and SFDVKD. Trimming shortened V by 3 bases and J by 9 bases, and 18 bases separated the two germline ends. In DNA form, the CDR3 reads TGTGCCACCAGTGATCCCCATGAGGGGCAGGGGACGCAGTATTTT. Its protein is CATSDPHEGQGTQYF.

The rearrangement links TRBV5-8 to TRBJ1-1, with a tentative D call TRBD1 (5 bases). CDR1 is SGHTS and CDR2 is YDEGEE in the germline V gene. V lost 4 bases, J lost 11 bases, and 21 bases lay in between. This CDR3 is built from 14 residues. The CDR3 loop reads CASSPSRGQAGAFF. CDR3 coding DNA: TGTGCCAGCAGCCCTAGTAGGGGCCAGGCGGGGGCTTTCTTT. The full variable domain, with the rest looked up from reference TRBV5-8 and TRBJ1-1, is EAGVTQSPTHLIKTRGQQATLRCSPISGHTSVYWYQQALGLGLQFLLWYDEGEERNRGNFPPRFSGRQFPNYSSELNVNALELEDSALYLCASSPSRGQAGAFFGQGTRLTVV.

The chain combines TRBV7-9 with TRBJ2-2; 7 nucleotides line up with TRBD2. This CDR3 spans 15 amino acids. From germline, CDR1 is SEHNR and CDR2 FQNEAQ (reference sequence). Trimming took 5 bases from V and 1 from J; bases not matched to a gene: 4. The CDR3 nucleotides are TGTGCCAGCAGCGACACTAGCGAGAACACCGGGGAGCTGTTTTTT. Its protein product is CASSDTSENTGELFF.

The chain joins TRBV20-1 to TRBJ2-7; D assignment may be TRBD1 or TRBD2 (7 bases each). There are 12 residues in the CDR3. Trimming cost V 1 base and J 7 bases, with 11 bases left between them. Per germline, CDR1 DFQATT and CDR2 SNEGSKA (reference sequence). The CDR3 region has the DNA TGCAGTGCTAGAGGACAGGGAGGGGAGCAGTACTTC. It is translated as CSARGQGGEQYF.

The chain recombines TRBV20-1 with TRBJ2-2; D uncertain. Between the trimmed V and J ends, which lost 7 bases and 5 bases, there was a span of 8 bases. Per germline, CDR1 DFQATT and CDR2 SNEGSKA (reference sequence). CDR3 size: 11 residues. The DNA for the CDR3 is TGCAGTGTCGGCAGGACCGGGGAGCTGTTTTTT. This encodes CSVGRTGELFF.

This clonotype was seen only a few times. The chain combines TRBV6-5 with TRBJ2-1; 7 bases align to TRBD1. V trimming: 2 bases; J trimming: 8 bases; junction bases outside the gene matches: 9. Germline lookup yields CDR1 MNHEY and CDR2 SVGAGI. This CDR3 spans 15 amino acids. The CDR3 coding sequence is TGTGCCAGCAGTTACCAGACAGGGAAGGGGCATGAGCAGTTCTTC. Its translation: CASSYQTGKGHEQFF.

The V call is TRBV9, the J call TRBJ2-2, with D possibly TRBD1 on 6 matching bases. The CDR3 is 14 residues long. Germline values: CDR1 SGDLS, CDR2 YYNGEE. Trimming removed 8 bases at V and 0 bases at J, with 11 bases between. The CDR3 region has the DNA TGTGCCAGTAAAACAGGGCCGAACACCGGGGAGCTGTTTTTT. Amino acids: CASKTGPNTGELFF.

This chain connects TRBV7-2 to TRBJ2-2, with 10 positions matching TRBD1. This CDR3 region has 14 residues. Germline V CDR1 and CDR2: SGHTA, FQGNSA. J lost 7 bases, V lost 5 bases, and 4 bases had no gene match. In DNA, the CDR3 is TGTGCCAGCAGCCTGGACAGGGGGTTCGGGGAGCTGTTTTTT. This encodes CASSLDRGFGELFF.

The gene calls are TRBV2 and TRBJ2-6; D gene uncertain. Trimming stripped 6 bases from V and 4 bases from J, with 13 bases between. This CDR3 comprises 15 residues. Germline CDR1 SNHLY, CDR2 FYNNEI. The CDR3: CASRGSLVGANVLTF. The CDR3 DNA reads TGTGCCAGCAGGGGCAGTCTCGTCGGGGCCAACGTCCTGACTTTC.

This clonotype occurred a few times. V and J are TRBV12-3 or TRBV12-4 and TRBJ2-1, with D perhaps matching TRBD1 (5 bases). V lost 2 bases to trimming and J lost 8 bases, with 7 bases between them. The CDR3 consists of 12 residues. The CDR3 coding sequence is TGTGCCAGCAGTTTAAGGGGCCATGAGCAGTTCTTC. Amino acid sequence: CASSLRGHEQFF.

In nucleotides, the CDR3 is TGTGCCAGCAGCTTAGAAGGCGGCCGCACAGATACGCAGTATTTT. This gives the protein CASSLEGGRTDTQYF. The V and J genes are TRBV7-8 and TRBJ2-3, with no clear D. Germline V CDR1 and CDR2: SGHVS, FQNEAQ. This CDR3 region has 15 residues. V was shortened by 1 base and J by 1 base, with 9 bases between the two germline ends.

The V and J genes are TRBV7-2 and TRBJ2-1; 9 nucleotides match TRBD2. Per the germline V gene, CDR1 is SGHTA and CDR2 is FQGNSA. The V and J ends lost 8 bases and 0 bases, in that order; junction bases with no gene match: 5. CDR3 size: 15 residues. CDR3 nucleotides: TGTGCCAGCTCCAGCGGGGGGTCCTCCTACAATGAGCAGTTCTTC. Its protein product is CASSSGGSSYNEQFF.